The 30 T cell receptor beta chains below all came from one sample that was sequenced in a study of long-term antiretroviral therapy in people with HIV. The assay, immunoSEQ v3.0, was run at survey level. The assay was immunoSEQ multiplex PCR, and TCRdb's table has in-frame clones only and misses some. The sample has about 43,000 clones; approximately 86% are singletons. Source: unsorted PBMCs, taken 0.1 years before starting antiretroviral therapy. These receptors were taken from a woman between 45 and 60 years old with HIV.

The chain links TRBV30 to TRBJ2-1, with 8 bases fitting TRBD2. Germline assignment: CDR1 GTSNPN and CDR2 SVGIG (reference sequence). Trimming cost V 0 bases and J 4 bases; bases outside gene matches: 8. The CDR3 spans 16 residues. The CDR3 region is CAWSVLSGGLYNEQFF. For the CDR3, the DNA is TGTGCCTGGAGTGTACTAAGCGGGGGCCTATACAATGAGCAGTTCTTC.

The chain links TRBV5-4 to TRBJ1-2; D is possibly TRBD1 (6 bases). The germline V gene encodes CDR1 SGHNT and CDR2 YYREEE (reference sequence). Trimming stripped 0 bases from V and 0 bases from J, with 9 bases between. The CDR3 is 15 residues long. The CDR3 region is CASSLEGHANYGYTF. CDR3 nucleotide sequence: TGTGCCAGCAGCTTGGAGGGACACGCTAACTATGGCTACACCTTC.

This chain links TRBV27 with TRBJ2-3; D possibly matches TRBD1 or TRBD2 (7 bases each). This CDR3 contains 15 residues. The germline CDR1 and CDR2 sequences are MNHEY and SMNVEV (reference sequence). V shed 5 bases and J shed 3 bases, with 15 bases lying between them. CDR3 sequence (DNA): TGTGCCAGCAGTCAGCAGGGGGGAGGGACAGATACGCAGTATTTT. Translated, it gives CASSQQGGGTDTQYF.

V gene TRBV7-2 combines with J gene TRBJ2-3, with 12 bases identical to TRBD2. The V gene's germline CDR1 is SGHTA and CDR2 FQGNSA. V was pared by 5 bases and J by 1 base, with 4 bases of the junction left unmatched. This CDR3 is built from 16 residues. CDR3 residues: CASSLTSGGGTDTQYF. The CDR3 region has the DNA TGTGCCAGCAGCCTGACTAGCGGGGGTGGCACAGATACGCAGTATTTT.

The rearrangement uses TRBV4-1 and TRBJ2-5; 7 bases line up with TRBD2. The CDR3 is made up of 14 amino acids. The V gene's germline CDR1 is MGHRA and CDR2 YSYEKL. The trim removed 4 bases at V and 4 bases at J, leaving 6 bases unmatched. CDR3 loop: CASSPSGVGETQYF. In DNA, the CDR3 is TGCGCCAGCAGCCCGAGCGGGGTAGGAGAGACCCAGTACTTC.

The chain recombines TRBV19 with TRBJ2-5; 8 nucleotides align to TRBD1. The CDR3 extends over 15 amino acids. Germline trimming cut 1 base from V and 5 bases from J; bases unmatched to any gene: 6. Germline V gene lookup returns CDR1 LNHDA and CDR2 SQIVND (reference sequence). CDR3 region: CASSIATGGRETQYF. In DNA form, the CDR3 reads TGTGCCAGTAGTATAGCCACAGGGGGACGGGAGACCCAGTACTTC.

The chain joins TRBV6-5 to TRBJ1-3, with D possibly matching TRBD1 (6 bases). The germline V gene has CDR1 MNHEY and CDR2 SVGAGI. Trimming stripped 5 bases from V and 2 bases from J, with 10 bases between. CDR3 length: 14 amino acids. CDR3 protein: CASSNRVPGNTIYF. CDR3 coding DNA: TGTGCCAGCAGTAACAGGGTCCCTGGAAACACCATATATTTT.

The chain employs TRBV5-1 and TRBJ2-2, with TRBD1 matching over 9 bases. This CDR3 is 15 amino acids long. Per the germline V gene, CDR1 is SGHRS and CDR2 is YFSETQ. V gave up 0 bases and J gave up 6 bases; unmatched junction bases: 3. CDR3 region: CASSLGDREAGELFF. As DNA, the CDR3 is TGCGCCAGCAGCTTGGGGGACAGGGAGGCCGGGGAGCTGTTTTTT.

The V call is TRBV7-9, the J call TRBJ1-2; no definite D call. This CDR3 has 14 residues. The V and J ends lost 2 bases and 4 bases respectively, with 11 bases between them. Germline loops: CDR1 SEHNR, CDR2 FQNEAQ (reference sequence). The CDR3: CASSLSGSVYGYTF. The CDR3 coding sequence is TGTGCCAGCAGCTTAAGTGGGTCAGTCTATGGCTACACCTTC.

The V and J genes are TRBV19 and TRBJ1-3, with D perhaps matching TRBD1 (5 bases). Trimming shortened V by 3 bases and J by 2 bases, and 17 bases separated the two germline ends. Per the germline V gene, CDR1 is LNHDA and CDR2 is SQIVND (reference sequence). CDR3 size: 17 residues. CDR3: CASSIITGSPAGNTIYF. As DNA, the CDR3 is TGTGCCAGTAGTATCATTACAGGTTCCCCCGCTGGAAACACCATATATTTT.

The chain uses TRBV7-9 and TRBJ1-2, with 7 bases fitting TRBD1. The junction had 6 bases not matched to a gene; V was cut back by 6 bases and J by 2 bases. Germline-derived CDR1 and CDR2 are SEHNR and FQNEAQ (reference sequence). This CDR3 is built from 14 residues. In DNA, the CDR3 is TGTGCCAGCAGGGGGACAGCGGTGAACTATGGCTACACCTTC. As protein: CASRGTAVNYGYTF.

This clone came up a few times. The V and J genes are TRBV25-1 and TRBJ1-3; the D gene is possibly TRBD1 (5 bases). The CDR3 totals 17 residues. Germline V gene lookup returns CDR1 MGHDK and CDR2 SYGVNS. V lost 4 bases, J lost 0 bases, and 16 bases lay in between. The DNA of the CDR3 is TGTGCCAGCAGTGCGCACCTGTCAGGGAGCTCTGGAAACACCATATATTTT. It translates to CASSAHLSGSSGNTIYF.

The chain recombines TRBV6-5 with TRBJ2-7; 7 nucleotides match TRBD1. Per germline, CDR1 MNHEY and CDR2 SVGAGI. The V and J ends lost 8 bases and 3 bases, in that order; junction bases with no gene match: 4. This CDR3 is 12 amino acids long. The CDR3: CASRDSDYEQYF. As DNA, the CDR3 is TGTGCCAGCCGGGACAGCGACTACGAGCAGTACTTC.

The rearrangement links TRBV15 to TRBJ1-5, with D possibly TRBD1 on 6 matching bases. Germline values: CDR1 LNHNV, CDR2 YYDKDF (reference sequence). The CDR3 contains 15 residues. Trimming took off 2 bases at V and 2 bases at J, with 10 bases between the two ends. This CDR3 reads CATSRRAGGNQPQHF. The DNA of the CDR3 is TGTGCCACCAGCAGACGGGCAGGGGGCAATCAGCCCCAGCATTTT.

The chain combines TRBV13 with TRBJ2-7, with unresolved D. From germline, CDR1 is PRHDT and CDR2 FYEKMQ (reference sequence). The CDR3 sequence is 15 residues long. The V and J ends lost 4 bases and 0 bases respectively, with 13 bases between them. As DNA, the CDR3 is TGTGCCAGCAGCTGGTTGGGCTCGAGCTCCTACGAGCAGTACTTC. Translating gives CASSWLGSSSYEQYF.

The V gene is TRBV2, the J gene TRBJ2-3; 8 bases line up with TRBD2. CDR1 and CDR2 (germline): SNHLY, FYNNEI. V was clipped by 2 bases and J by 1 base; unmatched bases: 2. The CDR3 length is 15 residues. The CDR3 DNA reads TGTGCCAGCAGTGAAAGAGCGGGGGGCACAGATACGCAGTATTTT. Amino acid sequence: CASSERAGGTDTQYF.

The chain joins TRBV30 to TRBJ1-2; D is ambiguous. V lost 3 bases and J 7 bases, leaving 12 bases between the germline ends. The CDR3 sequence is 12 residues long. The V gene's germline CDR1 is GTSNPN and CDR2 SVGIG (reference sequence). CDR3 residues: CAWRDIRGGYTF. CDR3 sequence (DNA): TGTGCCTGGAGAGATATTAGAGGTGGCTACACCTTC.

V gene TRBV9 combines with J gene TRBJ1-2; D possibly corresponds to TRBD1 (6 bases). The CDR3 is 17 residues long. From germline, CDR1 is SGDLS and CDR2 YYNGEE. V shed 0 bases and J shed 6 bases, with 21 bases lying between them. CDR3 amino acids: CASSVASGAQGMNGYTF. CDR3 DNA: TGTGCCAGCAGCGTAGCTTCAGGGGCGCAGGGAATGAATGGCTACACCTTC.

There are a few counts of this clone. The gene calls are TRBV10-1 and TRBJ1-2; unclear D gene. Germline V gene data show CDR1 as WNHNN and CDR2 as SYGVQD (reference sequence). There are 11 residues in the CDR3. Trimming took 6 bases from V and 7 from J, leaving 9 bases between them. CDR3 sequence: CASSLRSGYTF. The CDR3 region has the DNA TGCGCCAGCAGCCTCAGAAGTGGCTACACCTTC.

The J gene is TRBJ1-6, the V gene TRBV4-3, with unresolved D. From germline, CDR1 is LGHNA and CDR2 YSLEER. The CDR3 is 15 amino acids. The ends were cut back, 0 bases at V and 6 bases at J, with 9 bases in the middle. CDR3: CASSQDSAANSPLHF. The DNA for the CDR3 is TGCGCCAGCAGCCAAGATTCCGCAGCTAATTCACCCCTCCACTTT.

The chain carries TRBV7-9 and TRBJ2-7, with D perhaps TRBD1 or TRBD2 (5 bases each). The CDR3 runs to 16 residues. CDR1 is SEHNR and CDR2 is FQNEAQ in the germline V gene (reference sequence). Trimming shortened V by 1 base and J by 5 bases, and 18 bases separated the two germline ends. CDR3 nucleotides: TGTGCCAGCAGCTTAGGGGCAGGGAGTACCGGCAACGAGCAGTACTTC. This codes for CASSLGAGSTGNEQYF.

The chain recombines TRBV11-2 with TRBJ2-7; 8 bases match TRBD2. Germline CDR1 and CDR2: SGHAT and FQNNGV. The J segment lost 6 bases and the V segment lost 2 bases, leaving 9 bases of the junction unmatched. There are 15 residues in the CDR3. Written as DNA, the CDR3 is TGTGCCAGCAGCTTACCTACCGGGGGGGTTTCCGAGCAGTACTTC. It translates to CASSLPTGGVSEQYF.

The chain employs TRBV9 and TRBJ2-1; D remains unclear. Germline V gives CDR1 SGDLS, CDR2 YYNGEE. The CDR3 length is 14 residues. Deletions cut 3 bases from V and 3 bases from J, with 10 bases between. The CDR3 protein is CASSAPPSYNEQFF. CDR3 nucleotide sequence: TGTGCCAGCAGCGCCCCTCCTAGCTACAATGAGCAGTTCTTC.

This chain joins TRBV20-1 and TRBJ2-7, with D hard to call. CDR3 length: 11 residues. Trimming cost V 6 bases and J 0 bases, with 6 bases left between them. Per the germline V gene, CDR1 is DFQATT and CDR2 is SNEGSKA (reference sequence). CDR3 in amino acids: CSALSSYEQYF. In DNA form, the CDR3 reads TGCAGTGCCTTAAGCTCCTACGAGCAGTACTTC.

The DNA for the CDR3 is TGTGCCTGGAAAGCGGGGGGGCCAGAGACCCAGTACTTC. Amino acids: CAWKAGGPETQYF. The chain is built from TRBV30 and TRBJ2-5; TRBD2 agrees at 10 bases. The CDR3 has 13 amino acids. Unmatched junction bases numbered 3, after V lost 4 bases and J lost 4 bases. Germline V gene data show CDR1 as GTSNPN and CDR2 as SVGIG (reference sequence). Drawing the rest from reference TRBV30 and TRBJ2-5, the complete variable domain is SQTIHQWPATLVQPVGSPLSLECTVEGTSNPNLYWYRQAAGRGLQLLFYSVGIGQISSEVPQNLSASRPQDRQFILSSKKLLLSDSGFYLCAWKAGGPETQYFGPGTRLLVL.

CDR3 protein: CAWSERDQETQYF. CDR3 nucleotide sequence: TGTGCCTGGAGTGAGCGAGACCAAGAGACCCAGTACTTC. This chain joins TRBV30 and TRBJ2-5; no firm D call. The V gene's germline CDR1 is GTSNPN and CDR2 SVGIG (reference sequence). CDR3 size: 13 residues. V was clipped by 1 base and J by 0 bases, with 6 bases between them.

The J gene is TRBJ2-1, the V gene TRBV7-6; TRBD2 agrees at 10 bases. CDR1 is SGHVS, CDR2 FNYEAQ, per germline. The junction had 7 bases not matched to a gene; V was cut back by 5 bases and J by 3 bases. CDR3 length: 16 residues. The CDR3 sequence: CASSQTTSGFYNEQFF. CDR3 nucleotides: TGTGCCAGCAGCCAGACGACTAGCGGGTTCTACAATGAGCAGTTCTTC.

The chain is built from TRBV6-6 and TRBJ1-5, with 7 bases fitting TRBD1. The length of the CDR3 is 15 residues. In germline, CDR1 is MNHNY, CDR2 SVGAGI (reference sequence). With V trimmed by 4 bases and J by 5 bases, 8 bases remained unmatched. CDR3 coding DNA: TGTGCCAGCAGTTTTCAGACAGGGAGGGATCAGCCCCAGCATTTT. It codes for CASSFQTGRDQPQHF.

The chain has TRBV7-9 and TRBJ1-4; a weak D match, TRBD1 (5 bases). The CDR3 has 15 residues. The germline CDR1 and CDR2 sequences are SEHNR and FQNEAQ (reference sequence). V was cut by 5 bases and J by 5 bases, with 15 bases left in between. CDR3 region: CASSPPGRTNEKLFF. The CDR3 nucleotides are TGTGCCAGCAGCCCCCCGGGACGGACGAATGAAAAACTGTTTTTT.

The CDR3 spells CASSWDSANYGYTF. The CDR3 nucleotides are TGTGCCAGCAGTTGGGACTCAGCTAACTATGGCTACACCTTC. The chain links TRBV2 to TRBJ1-2; maybe TRBD1 (5 bases). Germline CDR1 reads SNHLY; CDR2 reads FYNNEI. V lost 5 bases to trimming and J lost 0 bases, with 10 bases between them. The CDR3 contains 14 residues.